The entry that follows covers one T cell receptor beta chain sequence. The target antigen is unknown. Measured with immunoSEQ multiplex PCR; TCRdb has only the in-frame clones, and not every one. Of tens of thousands of clones detected, roughly 80% appear once; the ten largest clones hold roughly 22%. Per the germline V gene, CDR1 is MDHEN and CDR2 is SYDVKM. The CDR3 is 12 residues long. V was trimmed by 1 base and J by 7 bases, leaving 7 bases between them. The data were taken from a study of CD4 T cells in relation to SARS-CoV-2 and coronaviruses. This sequence was found in an adult with COVID-19. The specimen was memory CD4+ T cells from PBMCs, cultured in vitro. V gene TRBV28 combines with J gene TRBJ1-2; D not certain. The CDR3 region has the DNA TGTGCCAGCAGTTTATCTCGGGGTGGCTACACCTTC. Protein sequence: CASSLSRGGYTF.